This T cell receptor beta chain appears in the sequencing data of a study of T cell repertoires in cytomegalovirus infection. TCRdb re-analysed the reads in MiXCR, keeping a single row per CDR3 protein. This repertoire shows approximately 500,000 distinct CDR3 sequences, 16% found once; its top ten account for roughly a quarter. CDR1 and CDR2 from the germline V gene are SGHAT and FQDESV (reference sequence). The CDR3 length is 15 residues. Trimming pared 5 bases from V and 4 bases from J, leaving 15 bases between. The rearrangement links TRBV11-1 to TRBJ2-1; D perhaps matches TRBD1 (6 bases). Sequences were obtained from CD8+ T cells from PBMCs. The origin of this receptor is a human donor in good health (CMV status not recorded). Some clones in this sample may be carry-over from other donors' samples. CDR3 nucleotide sequence: TGTGCCAGCAGCCAACCCTCCGGACAGTACAATGAGCAGTTCTTC. The encoded protein is CASSQPSGQYNEQFF.